This is a list of T cell receptor beta chains from one sample in a study of blood T cells in healthy people across ages. TCRdb re-called the 5' RACE reads through MiXCR, storing one row per CDR3 protein. The sample holds some 730,000 distinct CDR3 sequences, about a fifth seen once. The sequenced material came from blood. These receptors originate from a man between 65 and 85 years old in good health. The CDR3 runs from the conserved cysteine through the conserved F or W. Each record gives: D gene, V gene, J gene, clone size, CDR3 protein, CDR3 DNA. D genes are given only for firm matches. Only some rows state a clone size, as once, few, many or a class for expanded clones.

-,TRBV25-1,TRBJ2-5,few,CASKGSGAGKETQYF,TGTGCCAGCAAGGGGTCAGGGGCGGGCAAAGAGACCCAGTACTTC
-,TRBV3-1,TRBJ1-1,-,CASSQEPMNTEAFF,TGTGCCAGCAGCCAAGAACCGATGAACACTGAAGCTTTCTTT
-,TRBV7-2,TRBJ1-5,few,CASSLAHGNQPQHF,TGTGCCAGCAGCTTAGCGCATGGGAATCAGCCCCAGCATTTT
-,TRBV3-1,TRBJ2-4,-,CASSQGVRWDSLAKNIQYF,TGTGCCAGCAGCCAAGGGGTCCGCTGGGATTCACTAGCCAAAAACATTCAGTACTTC
TRBD2,TRBV28,TRBJ2-2,once,CASTSGGAGTGELFF,TGTGCCAGCACGAGCGGGGGGGCCGGGACCGGGGAGCTGTTTTTT
-,TRBV27,TRBJ1-6,few,CASSYLSGLGSPLHF,TGTGCCAGCAGTTACCTTTCCGGTTTGGGTTCACCCCTCCACTTT
-,TRBV3-1,TRBJ1-2,few,CASSQGATGKNYGYTF,TGTGCCAGCAGCCAAGGAGCTACAGGGAAAAACTATGGCTACACCTTC
-,TRBV15,TRBJ2-4,few,CATSRGSGQVGNIQYF,TGTGCCACCAGCAGAGGCTCAGGCCAGGTGGGAAACATTCAGTACTTC
TRBD1,TRBV25-1,TRBJ2-3,once,CASRDRAPTDTQYF,TGTGCCAGCAGGGACAGGGCCCCCACAGATACGCAGTATTTT
-,TRBV20-1,TRBJ2-2,-,CSARVGRGELFF,TGCAGTGCTAGAGTGGGGCGCGGGGAGCTGTTTTTT
TRBD2,TRBV12-3/TRBV12-4,TRBJ2-5,few,CASSLGQTSGGNQETQYF,TGTGCCAGCAGTTTAGGTCAGACTAGCGGGGGGAATCAAGAGACCCAGTACTTC
-,TRBV7-9,TRBJ1-1,-,CASSLIPGGAFF,TGTGCCAGCAGCCTCATCCCGGGGGGAGCTTTCTTT
-,TRBV7-8,TRBJ1-1,-,CASSLGFKLEAFF,TGTGCCAGCAGCTTAGGTTTCAAGCTTGAAGCTTTCTTT
-,TRBV20-1,TRBJ2-3,few,CSARDQRGTDTQYF,TGCAGTGCTAGAGACCAAAGAGGCACAGATACGCAGTATTTT
TRBD2,TRBV20-1,TRBJ2-2,few,CSARQLGRGGSLNTGELFF,TGCAGTGCTCGCCAGTTAGGACGGGGGGGGAGCCTAAACACCGGGGAGCTGTTTTTT
TRBD1,TRBV29-1,TRBJ2-3,-,CGIQGFSTDTQYF,TGCGGAATACAGGGGTTTAGCACAGATACGCAGTATTTT
-,TRBV7-2,TRBJ2-3,once,CASSLPGGRNTQYF,TGTGCCAGCAGCTTGCCCGGGGGCCGAAATACGCAGTATTTT
TRBD2,TRBV5-1,TRBJ2-5,many,CASGSGAETQYF,TGCGCCAGCGGTAGCGGGGCTGAGACCCAGTACTTC
-,TRBV5-5,TRBJ2-1,many,CASSLIQYNEQFF,TGTGCCAGCAGCTTGATACAGTACAATGAGCAGTTCTTC
TRBD2,TRBV20-1,TRBJ2-4,-,CSATRTSGFLNIQYF,TGCAGTGCTACTAGGACTAGCGGGTTTTTAAACATTCAGTACTTC
-,TRBV29-1,TRBJ1-2,-,CSAYQGDGNYGYTF,TGCAGCGCGTATCAGGGTGATGGTAACTATGGCTACACCTTC
TRBD2,TRBV12-3/TRBV12-4,TRBJ2-3,-,CASSFRTSGTDTQYF,TGTGCCAGCAGTTTCCGGACTAGCGGCACAGATACGCAGTATTTT
-,TRBV6-5,TRBJ2-5,-,CASSYSHRAETQYF,TGTGCCAGCAGTTACTCCCACAGGGCCGAGACCCAGTACTTC
-,TRBV11-2,TRBJ1-2,few,CASSPRRNYGYTF,TGTGCCAGCAGCCCCCGAAGAAACTATGGCTACACCTTC
-,TRBV3-1,TRBJ2-6,few,CASRPVEGANVLTF,TGTGCCAGCAGACCGGTTGAAGGGGCCAACGTCCTGACTTTC
-,TRBV11-1,TRBJ1-1,-,CASSLVQVDNSFEAFF,TGTGCCAGCAGCTTAGTACAGGTCGACAATTCTTTTGAAGCTTTCTTT
TRBD2,TRBV12-3/TRBV12-4,TRBJ2-5,few,CASSLGGLAGGQETQYF,TGTGCCAGCAGTTTAGGTGGACTAGCGGGGGGCCAAGAGACCCAGTACTTC
-,TRBV20-1,TRBJ2-5,-,CSAQWDKEETQYF,TGCAGTGCTCAGTGGGACAAAGAAGAGACCCAGTACTTC
-,TRBV6-5,TRBJ2-7,once,CVSSRGPPSYEQYF,TGTGTCAGCAGTCGAGGACCCCCCTCCTACGAGCAGTACTTC
-,TRBV14,TRBJ2-4,-,CASSPGTETIQYF,TGTGCCAGCAGCCCCGGGACTGAGACCATTCAGTACTTC
TRBD2,TRBV13,TRBJ2-4,-,CASSLGLVRETKNIQYF,TGTGCCAGCAGCTTAGGCCTGGTGCGGGAGACCAAAAACATTCAGTACTTC
-,TRBV14,TRBJ1-1,-,CASSPVRDLEAFF,TGTGCCAGCAGCCCCGTAAGGGACCTCGAAGCTTTCTTT